This T cell receptor beta chain was recorded in a study of T-cell reconstitution after alpha-beta-depleted transplantation in children. General study points: For some patients, TCRbeta diversity was high at day 60 because of recipient T cells and thymic progenitors that survived.

This clonotype came up a few times. Its antigen is still unknown. The TCRbeta library incorporated unique molecular identifiers. TCRdb reprocessed the PCR reads with MiXCR, giving one entry per CDR3 protein. The table shows 700,000 to 950,000 distinct CDR3 sequences, with around 17% occurring only once. Germline CDR1 is DFQATT and CDR2 is SNEGSKA (reference sequence). The V gene lost 3 bases and the J gene lost 11 bases, with 19 bases spanning the gap. The CDR3 extends over 13 amino acids. This material consisted of PBMCs, mostly from graft donor cells, taken 360 days after TCRalphabeta/CD19-depleted stem cell transplant. The chain joins TRBV20-1 to TRBJ1-1; no clear D gene. The TCR sequence derives from a male patient younger than 18 who had a stem cell transplant for acute lymphoblastic leukemia, so the T cells may come from the graft donor. The CDR3 sequence is CSASMGTKWAAFF. CDR3 coding DNA: TGCAGTGCTAGTATGGGTACAAAATGGGCTGCTTTCTTT.